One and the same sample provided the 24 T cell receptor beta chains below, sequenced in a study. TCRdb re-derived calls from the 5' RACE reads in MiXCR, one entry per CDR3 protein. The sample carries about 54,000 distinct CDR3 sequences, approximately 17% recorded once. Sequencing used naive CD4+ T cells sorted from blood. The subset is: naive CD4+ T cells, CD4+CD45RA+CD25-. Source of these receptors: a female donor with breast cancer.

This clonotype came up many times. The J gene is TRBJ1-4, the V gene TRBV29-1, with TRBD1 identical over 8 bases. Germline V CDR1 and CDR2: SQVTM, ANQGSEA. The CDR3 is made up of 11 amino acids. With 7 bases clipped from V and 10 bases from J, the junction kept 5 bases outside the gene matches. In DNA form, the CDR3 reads TGCAGCGCTTGGACAGGGCGAAAACTGTTTTTT. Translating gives CSAWTGRKLFF.

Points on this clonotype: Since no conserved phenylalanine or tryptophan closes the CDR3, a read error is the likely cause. The CDR3 reads CASSPEHNEQFS. As DNA, the CDR3 is TGCGCCAGCAGCCCTGAGCACAATGAGCAGTTCTCC. The rearrangement joins TRBV5-1 to TRBJ2-1; unclear D gene. Trimming removed 4 bases from V and 5 bases from J, with 7 bases in between. The CDR3 extends over 12 amino acids. Germline V lookup: CDR1 SGHRS, CDR2 YFSETQ.

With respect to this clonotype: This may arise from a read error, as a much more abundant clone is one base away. CDR3 loop: CASSVGTGLTNEQFF. The CDR3 nucleotides read TGTGCCAGCAGCGTAGGGACAGGCCTGACAAATGAGCAGTTCTTC. This chain joins TRBV7-3 and TRBJ2-1; 8 bases agree with TRBD1. The trim removed 5 bases at V and 7 bases at J, leaving 10 bases unmatched. CDR1 SGHTA and CDR2 FQGTGA come from the germline V gene. The CDR3 sequence is 15 residues long.

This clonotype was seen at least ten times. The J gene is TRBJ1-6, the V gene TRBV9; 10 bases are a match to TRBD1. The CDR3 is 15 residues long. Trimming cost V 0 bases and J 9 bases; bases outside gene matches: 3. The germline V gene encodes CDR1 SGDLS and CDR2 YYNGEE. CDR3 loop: CASSVGWDRGSPLHF. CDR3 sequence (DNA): TGTGCCAGCAGCGTAGGCTGGGACAGGGGTTCACCCCTCCACTTT. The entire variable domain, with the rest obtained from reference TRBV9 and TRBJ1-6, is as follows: DSGVTQTPKHLITATGQRVTLRCSPRSGDLSVYWYQQSLDQGLQFLIQYYNGEERAKGNILERFSAQQFPDLHSELNLSSLELGDSALYFCASSVGWDRGSPLHFGNGTRLTVT.

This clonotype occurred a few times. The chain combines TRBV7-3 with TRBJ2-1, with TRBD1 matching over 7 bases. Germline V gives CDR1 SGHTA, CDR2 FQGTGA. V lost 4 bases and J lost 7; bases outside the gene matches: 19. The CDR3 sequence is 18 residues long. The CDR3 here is CASSSYPLISRGLNEQFF. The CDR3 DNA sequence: TGTGCCAGCAGCTCTTACCCCCTGATTAGCAGGGGGTTGAATGAGCAGTTCTTC.

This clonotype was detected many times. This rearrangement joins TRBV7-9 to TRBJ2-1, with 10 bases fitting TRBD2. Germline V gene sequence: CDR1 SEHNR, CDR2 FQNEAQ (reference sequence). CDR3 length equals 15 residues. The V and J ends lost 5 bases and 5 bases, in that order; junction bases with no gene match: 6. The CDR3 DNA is TGTGCCAGCAGCACAAGCGGGAGGGCCCACAATGAGCAGTTCTTC. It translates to CASSTSGRAHNEQFF. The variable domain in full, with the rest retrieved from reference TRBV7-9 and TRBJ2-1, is DTGVSQNPRHKITKRGQNVTFRCDPISEHNRLYWYRQTLGQGPEFLTYFQNEAQLEKSRLLSDRFSAERPKGSFSTLEIQRTEQGDSAMYLCASSTSGRAHNEQFFGPGTRLTVL.

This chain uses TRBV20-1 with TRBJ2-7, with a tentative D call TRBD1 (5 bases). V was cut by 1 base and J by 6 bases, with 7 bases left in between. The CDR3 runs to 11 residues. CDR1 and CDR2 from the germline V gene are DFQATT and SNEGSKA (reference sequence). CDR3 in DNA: TGCAGTGCTAGAGGACAGTGCGAGCAGTACTTC. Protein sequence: CSARGQCEQYF.

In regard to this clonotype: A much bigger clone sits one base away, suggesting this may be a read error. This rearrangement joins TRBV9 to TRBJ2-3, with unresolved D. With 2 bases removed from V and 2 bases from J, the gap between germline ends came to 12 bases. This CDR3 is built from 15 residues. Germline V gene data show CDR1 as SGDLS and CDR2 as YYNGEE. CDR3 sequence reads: CASSVPLATTDTQYF. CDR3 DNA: TGTGCCAGCAGCGTGCCACTGGCAACCACAGATACGCAGTATTTT.

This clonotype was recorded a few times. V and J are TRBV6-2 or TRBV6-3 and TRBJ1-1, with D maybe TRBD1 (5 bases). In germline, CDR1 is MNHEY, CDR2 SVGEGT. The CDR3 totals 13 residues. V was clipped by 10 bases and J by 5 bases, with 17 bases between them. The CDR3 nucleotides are TGTGCCATCGCCGGGGGGGTAGGTACTGAAGCTTTCTTT. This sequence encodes CAIAGGVGTEAFF.

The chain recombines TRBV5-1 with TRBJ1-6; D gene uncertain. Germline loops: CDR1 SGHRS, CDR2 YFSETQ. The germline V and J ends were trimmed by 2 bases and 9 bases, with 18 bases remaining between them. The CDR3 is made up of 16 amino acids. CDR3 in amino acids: CASSFSEVSAGSPLHF. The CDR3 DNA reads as TGCGCCAGCAGCTTCAGTGAAGTCTCGGCGGGTTCACCCCTCCACTTT.

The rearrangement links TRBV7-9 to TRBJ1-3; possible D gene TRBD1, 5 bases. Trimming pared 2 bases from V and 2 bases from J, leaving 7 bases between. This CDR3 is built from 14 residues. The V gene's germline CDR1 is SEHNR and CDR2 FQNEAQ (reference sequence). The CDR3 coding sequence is TGTGCCAGCAGCTTACAGGGAGCTGGAAACACCATATATTTT. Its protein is CASSLQGAGNTIYF.

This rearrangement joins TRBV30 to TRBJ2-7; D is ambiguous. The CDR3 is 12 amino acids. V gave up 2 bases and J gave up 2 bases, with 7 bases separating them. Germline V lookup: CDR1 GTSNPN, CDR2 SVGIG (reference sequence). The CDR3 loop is CAWSRQTYEQYF. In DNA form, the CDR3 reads TGTGCCTGGAGTCGTCAGACCTACGAGCAGTACTTC.

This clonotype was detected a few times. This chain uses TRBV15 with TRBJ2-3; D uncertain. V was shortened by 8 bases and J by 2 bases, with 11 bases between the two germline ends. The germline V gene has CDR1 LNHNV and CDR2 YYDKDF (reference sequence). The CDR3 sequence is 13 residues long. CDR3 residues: CATAGPYTDTQYF. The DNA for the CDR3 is TGTGCCACCGCCGGGCCGTACACAGATACGCAGTATTTT.

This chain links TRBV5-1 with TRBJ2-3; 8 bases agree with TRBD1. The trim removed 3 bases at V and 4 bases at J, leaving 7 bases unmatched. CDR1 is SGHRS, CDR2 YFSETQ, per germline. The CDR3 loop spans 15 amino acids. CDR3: CASSSGQGSADTQYF. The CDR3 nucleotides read TGCGCCAGCAGCTCAGGACAGGGCAGCGCAGATACGCAGTATTTT.

CDR3 sequence reads: CASSQAHSTYEQYF. The CDR3 bases are TGTGCCAGCAGCCAAGCCCACAGTACCTACGAGCAGTACTTC. The chain links TRBV4-2 to TRBJ2-7, with D uncertain. CDR1 LGHNA and CDR2 YNFKEQ come from the germline V gene. The CDR3 spans 14 residues. Trimming left V 1 base short and J 2 bases short, with 9 bases between.

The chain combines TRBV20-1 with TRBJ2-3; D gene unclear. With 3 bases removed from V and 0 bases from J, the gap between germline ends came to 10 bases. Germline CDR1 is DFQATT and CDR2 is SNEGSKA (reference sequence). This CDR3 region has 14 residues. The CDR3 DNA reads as TGCAGTGCTAGGGTACGACATAGCACAGATACGCAGTATTTT. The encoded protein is CSARVRHSTDTQYF.

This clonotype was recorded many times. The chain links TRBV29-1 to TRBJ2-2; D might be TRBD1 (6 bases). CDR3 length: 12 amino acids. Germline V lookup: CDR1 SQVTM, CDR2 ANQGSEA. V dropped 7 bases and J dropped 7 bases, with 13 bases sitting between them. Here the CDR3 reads CSADSPDGELFF. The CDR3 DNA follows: TGCAGCGCGGACAGTCCGGACGGGGAGCTGTTTTTT.

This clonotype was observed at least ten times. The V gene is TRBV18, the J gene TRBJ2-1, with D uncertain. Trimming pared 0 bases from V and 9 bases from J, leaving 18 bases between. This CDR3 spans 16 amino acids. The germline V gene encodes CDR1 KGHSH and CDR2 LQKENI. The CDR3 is CASSPPSGSLPREQFF. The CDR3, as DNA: TGTGCCAGCTCACCACCGTCCGGATCTTTACCCCGTGAGCAGTTCTTC.

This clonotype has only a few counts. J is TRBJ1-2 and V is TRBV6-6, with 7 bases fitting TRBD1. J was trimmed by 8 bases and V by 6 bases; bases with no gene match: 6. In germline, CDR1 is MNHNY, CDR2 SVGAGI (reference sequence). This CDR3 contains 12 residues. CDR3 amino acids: CASRTGNAGYTF. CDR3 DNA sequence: TGTGCCAGCAGGACAGGGAACGCGGGCTACACCTTC.

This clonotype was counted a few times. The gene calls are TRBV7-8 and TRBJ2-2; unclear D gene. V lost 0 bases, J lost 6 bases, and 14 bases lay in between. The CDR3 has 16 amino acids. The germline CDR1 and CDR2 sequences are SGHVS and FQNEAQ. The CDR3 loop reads CASSLARNRPSGELFF. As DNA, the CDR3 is TGTGCCAGCAGCTTAGCGAGGAACCGCCCTTCCGGGGAGCTGTTTTTT.

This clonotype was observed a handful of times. The CDR3 sequence is CASRLSLWQPKRETQYF. The CDR3 region has the DNA TGTGCAAGTCGCTTAAGCCTGTGGCAGCCAAAACGGGAGACCCAGTACTTC. The rearrangement links TRBV12-2 to TRBJ2-5; the table's TRBD1 call for D was not verified on the DNA. TRBV12-2 is marked as a pseudogene. This CDR3 contains 17 residues.

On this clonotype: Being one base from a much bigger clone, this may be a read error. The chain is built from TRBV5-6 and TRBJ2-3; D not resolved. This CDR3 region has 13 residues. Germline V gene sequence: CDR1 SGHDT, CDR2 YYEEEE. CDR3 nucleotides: TGTGCCAGCAGCTTGGTAACGGCAGATACGCAGTTTTTT. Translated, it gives CASSLVTADTQFF.

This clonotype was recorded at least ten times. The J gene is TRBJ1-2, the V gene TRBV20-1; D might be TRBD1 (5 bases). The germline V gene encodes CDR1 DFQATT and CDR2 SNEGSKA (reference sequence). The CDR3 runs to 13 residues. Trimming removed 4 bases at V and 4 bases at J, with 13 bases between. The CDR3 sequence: CSAIGAASYGYTF. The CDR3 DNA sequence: TGCAGTGCTATAGGGGCTGCTAGCTATGGCTACACCTTC.

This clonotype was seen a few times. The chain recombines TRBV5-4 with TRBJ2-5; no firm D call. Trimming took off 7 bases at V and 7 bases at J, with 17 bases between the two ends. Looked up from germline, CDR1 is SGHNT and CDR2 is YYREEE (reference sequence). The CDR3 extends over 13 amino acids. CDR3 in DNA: TGTGCCAGCGGCCCGGAGAGGTCGGCGACCCAGTACTTC. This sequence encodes CASGPERSATQYF.